This T cell receptor beta chain emerged from a study of T-cell memory formation after mild COVID-19. Germline values: CDR1 SGHRS, CDR2 YFSETQ. The CDR3 spans 16 residues. V was cut by 0 bases and J by 4 bases, with 16 bases left in between. A note on this clonotype: The antigen is not known.

The authors produced TCR alpha and TCR beta cDNA libraries with sample barcodes and UMIs by 5'RACE using constant-segment primers. TCRdb re-called the 5' RACE reads through MiXCR, storing one row per CDR3 protein. The sample carries approximately 350,000 distinct CDR3 sequences, around 30% recorded once. Findings and limits, study-wide: Shrinking CD4+ clones were chiefly CM and EM; CD8+ ones were chiefly EMRA. Pre-infection memory showed some responding clones, and this suggested that cross-reactive memory joined.

This sequence was found in an adult woman who had mild COVID-19 (a few samples of this study predate the infection). Cell type and time point are not known. The specimen was PBMCs or a T cell subset sorted from them (not recorded which). V gene TRBV5-1 combines with J gene TRBJ1-1; no reliable D call. The CDR3 nucleotides are TGCGCCAGCAGCTTGGAAATAGGACGGGTGGCCACTGAAGCTTTCTTT. Its translation is CASSLEIGRVATEAFF. Using reference TRBV5-1 and TRBJ1-1 for the parts outside the CDR3, the full variable domain is KAGVTQTPRYLIKTRGQQVTLSCSPISGHRSVSWYQQTPGQGLQFLFEYFSETQRNKGNFPGRFSGRQFSNSRSEMNVSTLELGDSALYLCASSLEIGRVATEAFFGQGTRLTVV.